One sample yielded the 22 T cell receptor beta chains listed below, sequenced in a study of regulatory T cells in long-lasting Graves disease. HTBI primers from iRepertoire and Arm-PCR of CDR3 regions yielded the TCR beta libraries. In TCRdb, the multiplex PCR reads were re-called with MiXCR into one record per CDR3 protein. The sample lists some 250,000 distinct CDR3 sequences, around 20% occurring once. The sample's time point: newly diagnosed GD, antithyroid drugs for less than 3 months. PBMC-derived RNA was used for the TCR library. Specimen: peripheral blood mononuclear cells (PBMCs), collected at new diagnosis, from a patient treated with antithyroid drugs. These receptors originate from a female donor with Graves disease.

This chain uses TRBV3-1 with TRBJ2-7, with TRBD2 as a possible D gene (7 bases). CDR1 LGHDT and CDR2 YNNKEL come from the germline V gene (reference sequence). This CDR3 spans 16 amino acids. V lost 3 bases, J lost 2 bases, and 17 bases lay in between. DNA for the CDR3: TGTGCCAGCAGCCAGACGTGGGGGGGCCGACCCTACGAGCAGTACTTC. Its protein product is CASSQTWGGRPYEQYF.

The chain uses TRBV10-3 and TRBJ2-7; D gene unclear. The CDR3 has 16 amino acids. V was trimmed by 4 bases and J by 2 bases, leaving 18 bases between them. Germline assignment: CDR1 ENHRY and CDR2 SYGVKD. CDR3 in amino acids: CAISGLARGTTYEQYF. The CDR3 DNA reads as TGTGCCATCAGTGGTCTGGCTCGAGGCACCACCTACGAGCAGTACTTC.

This clonotype is a singleton in its sample. A read error may be the cause here, since a much bigger clone is one base away. This sequence joins TRBV10-3 and TRBJ1-2, with a tentative D call TRBD1 (5 bases). The CDR3 runs to 15 residues. Germline-derived CDR1 and CDR2 are ENHRY and SYGVKD. The V gene lost 7 bases and the J gene lost 4 bases, with 19 bases spanning the gap. The CDR3 is CAITAAAGLSYGYTF. The CDR3 coding sequence is TGTGCCATCACCGCGGCGGCAGGGCTAAGCTATGGCTACACCTTC.

This clonotype was seen many times. The chain has TRBV20-1 and TRBJ2-1; no firm D call. The CDR3 runs 12 residues. Germline assignment: CDR1 DFQATT and CDR2 SNEGSKA (reference sequence). Deletions cut 6 bases from V and 2 bases from J, with 8 bases between. CDR3 bases: TGCAGTGCGCAGCACCCCTACAATGAGCAGTTCTTC. Amino acids: CSAQHPYNEQFF.

The chain joins TRBV6-1 to TRBJ1-2; no reliable D call. V was cut by 7 bases and J by 8 bases, with 14 bases left in between. Per germline, CDR1 MNHNS and CDR2 SASEGT. There are 12 residues in the CDR3. The CDR3, as DNA: TGTGCCAGCACCCAGTGGCCCCGAGGCTACACCTTC. The encoded protein is CASTQWPRGYTF.

V and J are TRBV30 and TRBJ2-7, with D perhaps TRBD2 (5 bases). Germline CDR1 GTSNPN, CDR2 SVGIG (reference sequence). Trimming left V 8 bases short and J 7 bases short, with 21 bases between. The CDR3 loop spans 13 amino acids. Here the CDR3 reads CASSINIPGEQYF. DNA for the CDR3: TGTGCCAGTAGTATCAACATCCCGGGGGAGCAGTACTTC.

This clonotype was seen many times. The V call is TRBV7-2, the J call TRBJ1-2; D gene unclear. Trimming pared 5 bases from V and 2 bases from J, leaving 9 bases between. The CDR3 loop spans 13 amino acids. From germline, CDR1 is SGHTA and CDR2 FQGNSA. Here the CDR3 reads CASSHGLNYGYTF. The CDR3, as DNA: TGTGCCAGCAGCCACGGACTGAACTATGGCTACACCTTC.

This clonotype was observed a handful of times. V and J are TRBV6-2 or TRBV6-3 and TRBJ1-6; D is possibly TRBD1 (5 bases). The germline gives CDR1 MNHEY, CDR2 SVGEGT. V was shortened by 6 bases and J by 5 bases, with 14 bases between the two germline ends. This CDR3 contains 15 residues. CDR3 DNA: TGTGCCAGCAGCGATTCGGGACTTAATAATTCACCCCTCCACTTT. It translates to CASSDSGLNNSPLHF.

This clonotype was seen many times. The rearrangement links TRBV12-3 or TRBV12-4 to TRBJ2-5; D assignment may be TRBD1 or TRBD2 (5 bases each). There are 13 residues in the CDR3. Trimming removed 5 bases from V and 5 bases from J, with 12 bases in between. The CDR3 DNA is TGTGCCAGCAGTAGGGACCGGCGGGAGACCCAGTACTTC. As protein: CASSRDRRETQYF.

The chain employs TRBV10-3 and TRBJ1-2, with 9 positions matching TRBD1. V lost 3 bases and J lost 7; bases outside the gene matches: 3. The CDR3 totals 13 residues. In germline, CDR1 is ENHRY, CDR2 SYGVKD. The CDR3 region has the DNA TGTGCCATCAGTGATGACAGGGGGTCTGGCTACACCTTC. As protein: CAISDDRGSGYTF.

This clonotype has more than one count but fewer than ten. Mismatch with germline at one junction end may stem from a read error. This chain uses TRBV20-1 with TRBJ1-5; the D gene is possibly TRBD1 (6 bases). The length of the CDR3 is 15 residues. The V gene's germline CDR1 is DFQATT and CDR2 SNEGSKA (reference sequence). This chain's CDR3 is CSASGPGQGGQLQHF. The DNA for the CDR3 is TGCAGTGCTAGTGGTCCAGGGCAGGGAGGACAGCTCCAGCATTTT.

V is TRBV29-1 and J is TRBJ1-2; no clear D gene. V was pared by 5 bases and J by 5 bases, with 15 bases between. Germline V lookup: CDR1 SQVTM, CDR2 ANQGSEA. This CDR3 comprises 13 residues. DNA of the CDR3: TGCAGCGTTAGAGTCCCGGAACCATATGGCTACACCTTC. Residues: CSVRVPEPYGYTF.

This clonotype was observed at least ten times. The J gene is TRBJ1-2, the V gene TRBV5-1; weak D call: TRBD1 (6 bases). Germline V lookup: CDR1 SGHRS, CDR2 YFSETQ. The CDR3 totals 15 residues. Trimming removed 1 base from V and 2 bases from J, with 12 bases in between. The CDR3 nucleotides are TGCGCCAGCAGCTTGATCAGGGGAGCCAACTATGGCTACACCTTC. The encoded protein is CASSLIRGANYGYTF.

This clonotype was observed many times. This chain connects TRBV12-3 or TRBV12-4 to TRBJ1-3; maybe TRBD1 (5 bases). The CDR3 loop spans 15 amino acids. Trimming stripped 4 bases from V and 6 bases from J, with 16 bases between. CDR3 region: CASSSRQGGVNTIYF. The DNA for the CDR3 is TGTGCCAGCAGTTCCCGGCAGGGTGGCGTAAACACCATATATTTT.

This clonotype occurred many times. V usage is TRBV20-1 and J usage is TRBJ2-1; tentatively, D is TRBD1 or TRBD2 (5 bases each). The germline V gene has CDR1 DFQATT and CDR2 SNEGSKA (reference sequence). The CDR3 is 16 amino acids. The V and J ends lost 6 bases and 6 bases respectively, with 24 bases between them. The CDR3 bases are TGCAGTGCCACAGGAGGCCTAGCAATAGGGCTCAATGAGCAGTTCTTC. This translates into CSATGGLAIGLNEQFF.

This clonotype was recorded at least ten times. J is TRBJ2-3 and V is TRBV20-1; 8 bases match TRBD2. V lost 3 bases, J lost 1 base, and 3 bases stayed unmatched. Germline V gene lookup returns CDR1 DFQATT and CDR2 SNEGSKA (reference sequence). The CDR3 sequence is 14 residues long. In nucleotides, the CDR3 is TGCAGTGCTAGGATGACTAGCGGCACAGATACGCAGTATTTT. Residues: CSARMTSGTDTQYF.

This clonotype was seen a few times. The chain combines TRBV5-1 with TRBJ2-4; 11 bases align to TRBD2. Germline values: CDR1 SGHRS, CDR2 YFSETQ. The CDR3 length is 17 residues. Trimming at V came to 0 bases and at J to 6 bases, leaving 8 bases not matched to a gene. This chain's CDR3 is CASSLGASGRFGNIQYF. In DNA, the CDR3 is TGCGCCAGCAGCTTGGGGGCTAGCGGGAGGTTCGGAAACATTCAGTACTTC.

This clonotype was detected ten times or more. The V call is TRBV10-3, the J call TRBJ1-5; 9 bases match TRBD1. Germline V gene sequence: CDR1 ENHRY, CDR2 SYGVKD. The length of the CDR3 is 14 residues. Trimming took 2 bases from V and 7 from J; bases not matched to a gene: 3. The CDR3 coding sequence is TGTGCCATCAGTGAGCGACAGGGGGAGCAGCCCCAGCATTTT. Encoded protein: CAISERQGEQPQHF.

In regard to this clonotype: This sequence is one base from a far larger clone and is likely a read error. The chain uses TRBV27 and TRBJ2-1; no reliable D call. The V end lost 6 bases, the J end lost 10 bases, and 10 bases lay between the germline ends. The CDR3 loop spans 11 amino acids. Germline V CDR1 and CDR2: MNHEY, SMNVEV (reference sequence). The DNA of the CDR3 is TGTGCCAGCAGCAACAGCTACGAGCAGTTCTTC. Its translation is CASSNSYEQFF.

This clonotype was detected a few times. The chain recombines TRBV11-2 with TRBJ1-1, with D perhaps TRBD1 (6 bases). The length of the CDR3 is 17 residues. Germline CDR1 SGHAT, CDR2 FQNNGV. V lost 5 bases, J lost 5 bases, and 24 bases lay in between. CDR3 region: CASSPIRGAIRETEAFF. The CDR3 coding sequence is TGTGCCAGCAGCCCCATTAGGGGGGCCATTAGGGAAACTGAAGCTTTCTTT.

This clonotype was seen repeatedly, ten times or more. The chain joins TRBV7-2 to TRBJ1-5, with a tentative D call TRBD1 (6 bases). The CDR3 contains 15 residues. Germline V gene sequence: CDR1 SGHTA, CDR2 FQGNSA. Trimming left V 3 bases short and J 0 bases short, with 9 bases between. CDR3 DNA: TGTGCCAGCAGCTTCCAGGGACATAGCAATCAGCCCCAGCATTTT. As protein: CASSFQGHSNQPQHF.

On this clonotype itself: Possible read error: a much larger clone is one base away. The V and J genes are TRBV6-1 and TRBJ1-5; TRBD1 is a possible D gene (6 bases). This CDR3 comprises 14 residues. With 6 bases removed from V and 0 bases from J, the gap between germline ends came to 9 bases. Per the germline V gene, CDR1 is MNHNS and CDR2 is SASEGT. The CDR3 protein is CASSPDSSNQPQHF. Written as DNA, the CDR3 is TGTGCCAGCAGCCCGGACAGTAGCAATCAGCCCCAGCATTTT.